This TCR beta chain was documented in a study of cytomegalovirus exposure and HLA in healthy donors. Study conclusions and caveats: Donors belonging to an Asian-associated ancestry cluster reportedly showed fewer N-insertions in productive TCRs than the roughly 700-donor mean, according to what a later analysis found. Earlier analysis looked at TCR beta V segments, and most were productive about 87% or about 30% of the time.

Germline lookup yields CDR1 MDHEN and CDR2 SYDVKM. The CDR3 length is 16 residues. V was shortened by 3 bases and J by 11 bases, with 25 bases between the two germline ends. In regard to this clone: Its antigen is unidentified.

Nominal health characterized the donors when sampled, though unrecorded immune exposures were likely. PCR amplification relied on 60 Vbeta primers (plus 13 Jbeta primers). The protocol was immunoSEQ multiplex PCR, while the TCRdb copy is restricted to in-frame clones and leaves out a portion. The table includes roughly 43,000 clones, 70% to 80% detected once. J is TRBJ1-1 and V is TRBV28; no firm D call. The sequenced sample consisted of PBMCs. The clonotype comes from a man aged 25-45 years in good health and CMV-seronegative. The CDR3 region is CASSFLNVKGGRGAFF. The CDR3 DNA reads TGTGCCAGCAGTTTTCTTAATGTGAAAGGAGGTCGTGGGGCTTTCTTT.